These 30 T cell receptor beta chains came from one sample sequenced in a study of blood T cell repertoires in COVID-19. Clones were read by immunoSEQ multiplex PCR, and TCRdb kept only the in-frame ones, dropping some. This sample has around 230,000 clones, with around 83% found just once. The material sequenced was peripheral blood. Every receptor here comes from a woman in her fifties or sixties with acute or convalescent COVID-19.

This chain uses TRBV10-3 with TRBJ1-4, with 9 bases identical to TRBD1. Germline CDR1 ENHRY, CDR2 SYGVKD. The V segment lost 0 bases and the J segment 0 bases; nucleotides outside the gene matches: 2. This CDR3 contains 17 residues. For the CDR3, the DNA is TGTGCCATCAGTGAGTCGGGACAGGGAGCAACTAATGAAAAACTGTTTTTT. It codes for CAISESGQGATNEKLFF.

The J gene is TRBJ2-5, the V gene TRBV3-1 (or the pseudogene TRBV3-2); TRBD2 matches 7 bases. CDR1 LGHDT and CDR2 YNNKEL come from the germline V gene (reference sequence). The length of the CDR3 is 15 residues. V was pared by 4 bases and J by 2 bases, with 7 bases of the junction left unmatched. This CDR3 is CASSRTLAVQETQYF. The CDR3 DNA reads as TGTGCCAGCAGCCGGACCCTAGCGGTACAAGAGACCCAGTACTTC.

The chain recombines TRBV5-1 with TRBJ2-7, with 7 bases identical to TRBD1. The germline V gene encodes CDR1 SGHRS and CDR2 YFSETQ. Losses at the gene ends were 1 base for V and 2 bases for J; bases not matched to a gene: 6. The CDR3 has 15 amino acids. This chain's CDR3 is CASSLTLDRAYEQYF. CDR3 sequence (DNA): TGCGCCAGCAGCTTGACCCTCGACAGGGCCTACGAGCAGTACTTC.

The chain employs TRBV6-5 and TRBJ1-1, with a possible D match to TRBD1 (6 bases). Per the germline V gene, CDR1 is MNHEY and CDR2 is SVGAGI. V was cut by 3 bases and J by 5 bases, with 16 bases left in between. This CDR3 is 15 amino acids long. Here the CDR3 reads CASSYYTGTGTEAFF. The CDR3 bases are TGTGCCAGCAGTTATTACACAGGGACGGGAACTGAAGCTTTCTTT.

The chain links TRBV28 to TRBJ1-4; the match to TRBD1 covers 7 bases. Germline trimming cut 1 base from V and 8 bases from J; bases unmatched to any gene: 4. The V gene's germline CDR1 is MDHEN and CDR2 SYDVKM. The CDR3 is 14 amino acids. The CDR3 sequence: CASSLYDREEKLFF. CDR3 nucleotides: TGTGCCAGCAGTTTATATGACAGGGAGGAAAAACTGTTTTTT. Combining the CDR3 with reference TRBV28 and TRBJ1-4 gives the whole variable domain DVKVTQSSRYLVKRTGEKVFLECVQDMDHENMFWYRQDPGLGLRLIYFSYDVKMKEKGDIPEGYSVSREKKERFSLILESASTNQTSMYLCASSLYDREEKLFFGSGTQLSVL.

This chain connects TRBV3-1 (or the pseudogene TRBV3-2) to TRBJ2-3; 7 nucleotides align to TRBD2. Germline loops: CDR1 LGHDT, CDR2 YNNKEL (reference sequence). Unmatched junction bases numbered 13, after V lost 1 base and J lost 0 bases. CDR3 length equals 19 residues. The CDR3: CASSQVGLDGRSSTDTQYF. Written as DNA, the CDR3 is TGTGCCAGCAGCCAAGTCGGACTTGACGGGAGGTCTAGCACAGATACGCAGTATTTT.

The chain uses TRBV6-6 and TRBJ2-1, with D unclear. Per germline, CDR1 MNHNY and CDR2 SVGAGI (reference sequence). V shed 5 bases and J shed 15 bases, with 14 bases lying between them. The CDR3 runs 11 residues. Written as DNA, the CDR3 is TGTGCCAGCAGTGCCGGTCAAGAAATGTTCTTC. This codes for CASSAGQEMFF.

This chain links TRBV25-1 with TRBJ2-6, with 8 bases identical to TRBD1. The CDR3 is 18 amino acids. The V segment lost 4 bases and the J segment 1 base; nucleotides outside the gene matches: 9. The germline V gene encodes CDR1 MGHDK and CDR2 SYGVNS. CDR3 DNA: TGTGCCAGCAGTGGGGTCGGCAGGGGGCGATCTGGGGCCAACGTCCTGACTTTC. Translated: CASSGVGRGRSGANVLTF. The whole variable domain, filled in from reference TRBV25-1 and TRBJ2-6, reads EADIYQTPRYLVIGTGKKITLECSQTMGHDKMYWYQQDPGMELHLIHYSYGVNSTEKGDLSSESTVSRIRTEHFPLTLESARPSHTSQYLCASSGVGRGRSGANVLTFGAGSRLTVL.

J is TRBJ1-1 and V is TRBV14; 11 nucleotides match TRBD1. The ends lost 4 bases at V and 4 bases at J; junction bases unmatched: 2. The CDR3 contains 14 residues. Per the germline V gene, CDR1 is SGHDN and CDR2 is FVKESK. The CDR3, as DNA: TGTGCCAGCAGCCGGGGACAGGGGGGCACTGAAGCTTTCTTT. Its translation: CASSRGQGGTEAFF.

V and J are TRBV28 and TRBJ2-7; 13 bases are shared with TRBD2. V dropped 4 bases and J dropped 2; count of bases not matched to a gene: 8. Germline CDR1 MDHEN, CDR2 SYDVKM. This CDR3 contains 17 residues. The CDR3 reads CASSSPGLAGPTYEQYF. DNA for the CDR3: TGTGCCAGCAGTTCACCGGGACTAGCGGGGCCCACCTACGAGCAGTACTTC.

This CDR3 is CASSQAIGSGANVLTF. DNA of the CDR3: TGTGCCAGCAGCCAAGCTATCGGCTCTGGGGCCAACGTCCTGACTTTC. The chain has TRBV14 and TRBJ2-6, with D uncertain. CDR1 and CDR2 from the germline V gene are SGHDN and FVKESK. The CDR3 covers 16 residues. Trimming shortened V by 1 base and J by 0 bases, and 7 bases separated the two germline ends.

The V call is TRBV6-5, the J call TRBJ2-1, with 8 bases matching TRBD2. Germline V CDR1 and CDR2: MNHEY, SVGAGI. The trim removed 7 bases at V and 1 base at J, leaving 3 bases unmatched. The CDR3 is made up of 14 amino acids. The CDR3: CASKRGPSYNEQFF. The CDR3 coding sequence is TGTGCCAGCAAGCGGGGGCCTTCCTACAATGAGCAGTTCTTC.

The V and J genes are TRBV9 and TRBJ1-1; 11 bases are shared with TRBD1. This CDR3 is 18 amino acids long. From germline, CDR1 is SGDLS and CDR2 YYNGEE. Losses at the gene ends were 0 bases for V and 1 base for J; bases not matched to a gene: 8. The DNA for the CDR3 is TGTGCCAGCAGCGTAGCTCGGGACAGGGGGAGTGGGAACACTGAAGCTTTCTTT. Protein product: CASSVARDRGSGNTEAFF.

In its sample, this clone was seen once. The rearrangement links TRBV11-1 to TRBJ2-7; D is possibly TRBD1 (6 bases). The V and J ends lost 5 bases and 3 bases respectively, with 20 bases between them. Germline V gene sequence: CDR1 SGHAT, CDR2 FQDESV (reference sequence). This CDR3 region has 16 residues. CDR3 in amino acids: CASSAGARSGDYEQYF. The CDR3 DNA is TGTGCCAGCAGCGCAGGGGCCAGGTCTGGGGACTACGAGCAGTACTTC.

This clone was detected only once. V gene TRBV14 combines with J gene TRBJ2-1; D possibly corresponds to TRBD2 (5 bases). Germline-derived CDR1 and CDR2 are SGHDN and FVKESK. This CDR3 is built from 12 residues. Trimming stripped 3 bases from V and 7 bases from J, with 7 bases between. CDR3 region: CASSHSGNEQFF. CDR3 bases: TGTGCCAGCAGCCATTCGGGGAATGAGCAGTTCTTC.

The chain has TRBV7-6 and TRBJ2-2; 9 bases line up with TRBD1. V shed 6 bases, J shed 0 bases, and the junction held 8 bases outside the gene matches. The CDR3 runs to 17 residues. From germline, CDR1 is SGHVS and CDR2 FNYEAQ. The CDR3 DNA reads TGTGCCAGCAGTCCCCAAACAGGGGGCGCGAACACCGGGGAGCTGTTTTTT. As protein: CASSPQTGGANTGELFF.

This rearrangement joins TRBV24-1 to TRBJ2-5; 9 nucleotides line up with TRBD2. V gave up 0 bases and J gave up 2 bases; unmatched junction bases: 3. The germline CDR1 and CDR2 sequences are KGHDR and SFDVKD. The CDR3 is 16 amino acids. CDR3 coding DNA: TGTGCCACCAGTGATTTGGGCGGGAGGGATCAAGAGACCCAGTACTTC. Protein product: CATSDLGGRDQETQYF.

The J gene is TRBJ2-5, the V gene TRBV19, with a tentative D call TRBD2 (7 bases). The CDR3 has 17 amino acids. The germline V and J ends were trimmed by 3 bases and 5 bases, with 22 bases remaining between them. The germline V gene encodes CDR1 LNHDA and CDR2 SQIVND (reference sequence). This chain's CDR3 is CASSIGIPGGSRETQYF. The CDR3 nucleotides are TGTGCCAGTAGTATTGGCATCCCGGGGGGCTCACGTGAGACCCAGTACTTC.

The V and J genes are TRBV6-4 and TRBJ1-6; D gene unclear. The CDR3 is 18 amino acids. Trimming stripped 2 bases from V and 0 bases from J, with 14 bases between. Germline assignment: CDR1 MRHNA and CDR2 SNTAGT. The CDR3 nucleotides are TGTGCCAGCAGTGACAGAGCAACCGGGAGCTCCTATAATTCACCCCTCCACTTT. Translated, it gives CASSDRATGSSYNSPLHF.

This clone was observed a handful of times. The rearrangement joins TRBV6-1 to TRBJ1-3, with D unresolved. This CDR3 is 13 amino acids long. Germline V lookup: CDR1 MNHNS, CDR2 SASEGT. Trimming removed 2 bases at V and 7 bases at J, with 9 bases between. The CDR3 sequence: CASSESSRNTIYF. CDR3 nucleotides: TGTGCCAGCAGTGAATCCTCGAGGAACACCATATATTTT.

The V and J genes are TRBV6-5 and TRBJ2-5; TRBD1 is a possible D gene (5 bases). Trimming left V 7 bases short and J 1 base short, with 10 bases between. The CDR3 spans 13 residues. From germline, CDR1 is MNHEY and CDR2 SVGAGI. The CDR3 DNA reads as TGTGCCAGCATGGGGCAGCCCCAAGAGACCCAGTACTTC. Encoded protein: CASMGQPQETQYF.

The chain is built from TRBV4-2 and TRBJ2-1; D is perhaps TRBD1 (6 bases). V was clipped by 2 bases and J by 4 bases, with 18 bases between them. Germline CDR1 is LGHNA and CDR2 is YNFKEQ. This CDR3 comprises 17 residues. The CDR3: CASSQRWDTPRYNEQFF. CDR3 coding DNA: TGTGCCAGCAGCCAACGTTGGGACACCCCGAGATACAATGAGCAGTTCTTC.

The CDR3 region is CAISELVGQGSEKLFF. CDR3 sequence (DNA): TGTGCCATCAGCGAACTAGTGGGACAGGGTTCCGAAAAACTGTTTTTT. The chain employs TRBV10-3 and TRBJ1-4, with 9 bases fitting TRBD1. Germline CDR1 is ENHRY and CDR2 is SYGVKD. After removal of 6 bases from V and 8 bases from J, the junction contained 13 bases not matched to a gene. The CDR3 consists of 16 residues.

The chain uses TRBV19 and TRBJ1-2; D not resolved. The V end lost 3 bases, the J end lost 2 bases, and 19 bases lay between the germline ends. The CDR3 contains 17 residues. CDR1 is LNHDA, CDR2 SQIVND, per germline (reference sequence). This CDR3 is CASSIGSRSLFNYGYTF. The CDR3 DNA is TGTGCCAGTAGTATCGGGAGCAGGTCCCTCTTCAACTATGGCTACACCTTC.

The chain has TRBV2 and TRBJ2-7, with 10 bases aligning to TRBD2. Germline V lookup: CDR1 SNHLY, CDR2 FYNNEI. V was pared by 4 bases and J by 8 bases, with 8 bases of the junction left unmatched. CDR3 length: 14 amino acids. The CDR3 DNA sequence: TGTGCCAGCAGTGCGACTAGCGGGTCGACGAAGCAGTACTTC. Translated: CASSATSGSTKQYF.

The chain couples TRBV6-1 to TRBJ2-2, with a tentative D call TRBD1 (5 bases). The CDR3 runs to 16 residues. The germline V and J ends were trimmed by 4 bases and 2 bases, with 14 bases remaining between them. Germline CDR1 is MNHNS and CDR2 is SASEGT. CDR3 coding DNA: TGTGCCAGCAGTGTAATAACAGGACGAAACACCGGGGAGCTGTTTTTT. Translation: CASSVITGRNTGELFF.

This rearrangement joins TRBV24-1 to TRBJ2-1; 12 nucleotides align to TRBD1. CDR1 KGHDR and CDR2 SFDVKD come from the germline V gene. V trimming: 5 bases; J trimming: 10 bases; junction bases outside the gene matches: 11. The CDR3 has 16 residues. The CDR3 here is CATSALGGQGAREQFF. As DNA, the CDR3 is TGTGCCACCAGTGCCCTGGGGGGACAGGGGGCGCGGGAGCAGTTCTTC.

This sequence joins TRBV28 and TRBJ1-2; D perhaps matches TRBD1 (6 bases). Deletions cut 6 bases from V and 6 bases from J, with 23 bases between. This CDR3 spans 16 amino acids. CDR1 MDHEN and CDR2 SYDVKM come from the germline V gene. CDR3 nucleotide sequence: TGTGCCAGCAGCGGAGGGGGAGGGAGGGGTAGAGATGGCTACACCTTC. As protein: CASSGGGGRGRDGYTF.

The chain links TRBV28 to TRBJ2-7; 10 bases fit TRBD2. Germline V gene data show CDR1 as MDHEN and CDR2 as SYDVKM. The CDR3 totals 15 residues. Losses at the gene ends were 5 bases for V and 2 bases for J; bases not matched to a gene: 6. CDR3 in DNA: TGTGCCAGCAGTATCAGGACTAGCGGCCCCTACGAGCAGTACTTC. Encoded protein: CASSIRTSGPYEQYF. The complete variable domain, with remaining parts taken from reference TRBV28 and TRBJ2-7, reads DVKVTQSSRYLVKRTGEKVFLECVQDMDHENMFWYRQDPGLGLRLIYFSYDVKMKEKGDIPEGYSVSREKKERFSLILESASTNQTSMYLCASSIRTSGPYEQYFGPGTRLTVT.

This chain joins TRBV14 and TRBJ1-4; 10 bases align to TRBD1. The germline CDR1 and CDR2 sequences are SGHDN and FVKESK. Trimming at V came to 0 bases and at J to 8 bases, leaving 6 bases not matched to a gene. The CDR3 has 16 amino acids. This CDR3 reads CASSQEGDRGDEKLFF. In DNA form, the CDR3 reads TGTGCCAGCAGCCAAGAAGGGGACAGGGGAGACGAAAAACTGTTTTTT.